The 24 T cell receptor beta chains below were found in one sample sequenced in a study of T cell responses to AZD1222 COVID-19 vaccine. Sequencing used immunoSEQ multiplex PCR; TCRdb keeps in-frame clones, though not all of them. The profile shows more than 85,000 clones, 82% of them singletons. The sequencing used peripheral blood, collected on day 0 of AZD1222 vaccination. These receptors were taken from an adult in good health.

This clone was recorded only once. J is TRBJ2-7 and V is TRBV5-1, with D perhaps being TRBD1 or TRBD2 (5 bases each). Between the trimmed V and J ends, which lost 4 bases and 9 bases, there was a span of 23 bases. Germline V CDR1 and CDR2: SGHRS, YFSETQ. The CDR3 length is 15 residues. CDR3 sequence (DNA): TGCGCCAGCAGCCCCTACCCGGGACCCAAAGAAGGGCAGTACTTC. Protein product: CASSPYPGPKEGQYF.

Of note for this clone: Sequence at one end of the junction differs from germline and may be a read error. The gene calls are TRBV4-3 and TRBJ2-5; 8 bases map to TRBD2. The CDR3 is made up of 15 amino acids. Germline assignment: CDR1 LGHNA and CDR2 YSLEER. CDR3 region: CARSPRRGGEETQYF. The CDR3 DNA reads TGCGCCCGCAGCCCCCGCCGGGGGGGGGAAGAGACCCAGTACTTC.

This sequence joins TRBV13 and TRBJ1-3, with D uncertain. Germline CDR1 and CDR2: PRHDT and FYEKMQ (reference sequence). The V gene lost 5 bases and the J gene lost 3 bases, with 17 bases spanning the gap. The CDR3 extends over 16 amino acids. CDR3 DNA sequence: TGTGCCAGCAGCAAGATGGCGGGCTGGGATGGAAACACCATATATTTT. Residues: CASSKMAGWDGNTIYF.

There are a few counts of this clone. The CDR3 protein is CASGPSGGLSGIQYF. The CDR3 DNA is TGTGCTAGTGGTCCGTCAGGGGGGCTTAGCGGCATTCAGTACTTC. V is TRBV12-5 and J is TRBJ2-4, with D possibly being TRBD1 (7 bases). The germline V and J ends were trimmed by 5 bases and 9 bases, with 20 bases remaining between them. CDR1 and CDR2 (germline): LGHNT, FRNRAP. This CDR3 has 15 residues.

This clone appeared a single time. The chain uses TRBV5-1 and TRBJ1-2, with D tentatively TRBD1 (5 bases). Between the trimmed V and J ends, which lost 0 bases and 2 bases, there was a span of 17 bases. Germline-derived CDR1 and CDR2 are SGHRS and YFSETQ. The CDR3 spans 17 residues. Here the CDR3 reads CASSLADISRGNYGYTF. The CDR3, as DNA: TGCGCCAGCAGCTTGGCGGACATTTCTAGGGGCAACTATGGCTACACCTTC.

V usage is TRBV5-1 and J usage is TRBJ1-1; D might be TRBD1 (5 bases). The V and J ends lost 4 bases and 0 bases respectively, with 10 bases between them. CDR1 is SGHRS, CDR2 YFSETQ, per germline. This CDR3 is 14 amino acids long. The CDR3 protein is CASSPDRMNTEAFF. CDR3 coding DNA: TGCGCCAGCAGCCCCGACAGAATGAACACTGAAGCTTTCTTT.

In DNA form, the CDR3 reads TGTGCCAGCAGTTGGTTGACAGGCCAGCCCCAGCATTTT. Its translation: CASSWLTGQPQHF. The chain is built from TRBV12-3 or TRBV12-4 and TRBJ1-5; tentatively, D is TRBD1 (6 bases). Trimming shortened V by 4 bases and J by 7 bases, and 11 bases separated the two germline ends. CDR3 length: 13 amino acids.

The chain is built from TRBV5-1 and TRBJ1-2, with TRBD1 matching 9 bases. This CDR3 is built from 16 residues. The germline V gene encodes CDR1 SGHRS and CDR2 YFSETQ. Losses at the gene ends were 3 bases for V and 2 bases for J; bases not matched to a gene: 8. DNA for the CDR3: TGCGCCAGCAGCTCACCCGAGGGGACAGGGAACTATGGCTACACCTTC. It translates to CASSSPEGTGNYGYTF.

J is TRBJ1-5 and V is TRBV9, with a tentative D call TRBD1 (5 bases). This CDR3 comprises 15 residues. Trimming removed 0 bases at V and 7 bases at J, with 14 bases between. Per germline, CDR1 SGDLS and CDR2 YYNGEE. In DNA form, the CDR3 reads TGTGCCAGCAGCGTAGGGCAGGGACTCATCCAGCCCCAGCATTTT. It translates to CASSVGQGLIQPQHF.

The CDR3 sequence is CASSLRGQGASDTQYF. CDR3 nucleotides: TGCGCCAGCAGCTTGAGGGGACAGGGGGCGTCAGATACGCAGTATTTT. This rearrangement joins TRBV5-1 to TRBJ2-3; TRBD1 agrees at 12 bases. This CDR3 is 16 amino acids long. V trimming: 1 base; J trimming: 4 bases; junction bases outside the gene matches: 4. Germline lookup yields CDR1 SGHRS and CDR2 YFSETQ.

The chain uses TRBV5-6 and TRBJ1-2; 7 nucleotides agree with TRBD1. Germline CDR1 is SGHDT and CDR2 is YYEEEE. Unmatched junction bases numbered 3, after V lost 0 bases and J lost 4 bases. The CDR3 runs to 14 residues. In DNA form, the CDR3 reads TGTGCCAGCAGCTTGGGGACAGGCGTCTATGGCTACACCTTC. Its protein product is CASSLGTGVYGYTF.

The chain employs TRBV27 and TRBJ1-2; D is ambiguous. Germline V gene data show CDR1 as MNHEY and CDR2 as SMNVEV (reference sequence). This CDR3 spans 15 amino acids. V was trimmed by 6 bases and J by 8 bases, leaving 22 bases between them. The DNA for the CDR3 is TGTGCCAGCAGCCCCCCGTTGAATAACCTTCGAGGCTACACCTTC. Translated: CASSPPLNNLRGYTF.

This sequence joins TRBV9 and TRBJ2-3; TRBD1 might be the D (6 bases). The V end was cut by 4 bases, the J end by 2 bases, with 11 bases between. Germline CDR1 SGDLS, CDR2 YYNGEE. The CDR3 is made up of 14 amino acids. CDR3 region: CASSPRGSTDTQYF. The CDR3 region has the DNA TGTGCCAGCAGCCCGAGGGGGTCCACAGATACGCAGTATTTT.

This chain links TRBV14 with TRBJ1-1; D gene ambiguous. CDR3 length equals 17 residues. CDR1 and CDR2 from the germline V gene are SGHDN and FVKESK. V was cut by 4 bases and J by 0 bases, with 18 bases left in between. CDR3 sequence: CASSPAWAGTMNTEAFF. The CDR3 DNA reads TGTGCCAGCAGCCCGGCCTGGGCAGGAACGATGAACACTGAAGCTTTCTTT.

The V call is TRBV29-1, the J call TRBJ2-7; 7 positions agree with TRBD1. The CDR3 has 15 amino acids. Germline V gives CDR1 SQVTM, CDR2 ANQGSEA. V dropped 4 bases and J dropped 1; count of bases not matched to a gene: 10. CDR3: CSVVGISDRSYEQYF. The DNA for the CDR3 is TGCAGCGTTGTAGGTATATCGGACAGGTCCTACGAGCAGTACTTC.

This clone is a singleton in its sample. The rearrangement uses TRBV16 and TRBJ1-3; D is unclear. Germline CDR1 reads KGHSY; CDR2 reads FQNENV. The CDR3 length is 13 residues. The V end lost 2 bases, the J end lost 4 bases, and 6 bases lay between the germline ends. In nucleotides, the CDR3 is TGTGCCAGCAGCCAAACTTCCGGAAACACCATATATTTT. This translates into CASSQTSGNTIYF. Together with reference TRBV16 and TRBJ1-3, the CDR3 gives the full variable domain: GEEVAQTPKHLVRGEGQKAKLYCAPIKGHSYVFWYQQVLKNEFKFLISFQNENVFDETGMPKERFSAKCLPNSPCSLEIQATKLEDSAVYFCASSQTSGNTIYFGEGSWLTVV.

This rearrangement joins TRBV4-1 to TRBJ2-7; the match to TRBD1 covers 8 bases. The CDR3 is 13 residues long. V was clipped by 8 bases and J by 3 bases; unmatched bases: 6. Germline V CDR1 and CDR2: MGHRA, YSYEKL. DNA of the CDR3: TGCGCCAGCTCAAACAGGGGGATCTACGAGCAGTACTTC. Translated, it gives CASSNRGIYEQYF.

This clone was seen ten or more times. The J gene is TRBJ1-2, the V gene TRBV18; a weak D match, TRBD1 (5 bases). Germline loops: CDR1 KGHSH, CDR2 LQKENI. The V end was cut by 2 bases, the J end by 3 bases, with 7 bases between. The CDR3 has 13 amino acids. CDR3 protein: CASSPGTDYGYTF. CDR3 nucleotides: TGTGCCAGCTCACCAGGGACTGACTATGGCTACACCTTC.

This sequence joins TRBV6-1 and TRBJ2-7, with D perhaps matching TRBD1 (6 bases). V lost 3 bases, J lost 6 bases, and 12 bases lay in between. The germline CDR1 and CDR2 sequences are MNHNS and SASEGT. This CDR3 is 13 amino acids long. The CDR3 coding sequence is TGTGCCAGCAGTGAGGGAATACAGGGCGAGCAGTACTTC. Encoded protein: CASSEGIQGEQYF.

This clone has just one count. This chain uses TRBV7-3 with TRBJ2-5, with 9 nucleotides matching TRBD1. The CDR3 sequence is 15 residues long. The trim removed 0 bases at V and 3 bases at J, leaving 2 bases unmatched. Looked up from germline, CDR1 is SGHTA and CDR2 is FQGTGA. The CDR3 region has the DNA TGTGCCAGCAGCTTAACGGGACAGGGAAAAGAGACCCAGTACTTC. Translating it yields CASSLTGQGKETQYF.

V and J are TRBV27 and TRBJ1-1; 10 positions match TRBD1. Germline-derived CDR1 and CDR2 are MNHEY and SMNVEV (reference sequence). The trim removed 5 bases at V and 5 bases at J, leaving 11 bases unmatched. The CDR3 sequence is 16 residues long. The CDR3 DNA follows: TGTGCCAGCAGTCCTCGACAGGGGGCTTCTTCGACTGAAGCTTTCTTT. This encodes CASSPRQGASSTEAFF.

CDR3 bases: TGTGCCAGCAGACCCGGGACAGGGGGCGCAGATACGCAGTATTTT. It is translated as CASRPGTGGADTQYF. The gene calls are TRBV6-5 and TRBJ2-3; 12 nucleotides agree with TRBD1. CDR1 is MNHEY and CDR2 is SVGAGI in the germline V gene. The CDR3 consists of 15 residues. Trimming cost V 6 bases and J 4 bases; bases outside gene matches: 5.

The chain combines TRBV6-5 with TRBJ1-6; D unresolved. The germline gives CDR1 MNHEY, CDR2 SVGAGI. The CDR3 runs 15 residues. V was shortened by 6 bases and J by 7 bases, with 16 bases between the two germline ends. The CDR3 loop is CASRYRETSNSPLHF. As DNA, the CDR3 is TGTGCCAGCAGGTATCGAGAGACTTCAAATTCACCCCTCCACTTT.

This sequence joins TRBV25-1 and TRBJ1-5; 8 nucleotides align to TRBD1. After removal of 4 bases from V and 0 bases from J, the junction contained 11 bases not matched to a gene. The CDR3 spans 18 residues. Per the germline V gene, CDR1 is MGHDK and CDR2 is SYGVNS. The CDR3: CASSGGSGGYYSNQPQHF. CDR3 nucleotide sequence: TGTGCCAGCAGTGGGGGATCAGGGGGCTACTATAGCAATCAGCCCCAGCATTTT.